This T cell receptor (beta chain) was profiled in a study of beta chain features in type 1 diabetes. Whole-study findings and limits: TCRB CDR3s were moderately but significantly shorter in Type 1 diabetes patients in all four CD4+ subsets.

The study reverse transcribed the entire isolated RNA, so it sequenced expressed TCRB transcripts. Repertoires were generated with immunoSEQ multiplex PCR, while TCRdb's copy carries only in-frame clones and drops some. Of about 280,000 clones in the sample, approximately 15% were seen once. Germline V gene data show CDR1 as MDHEN and CDR2 as SYDVKM. This CDR3 region has 17 residues. The V segment lost 5 bases and the J segment 5 bases; nucleotides outside the gene matches: 15. Points on this clone: Its antigen remains unknown.

Cell sorting via CD45RO/CCR7/CD25/CD127/CD95/CD27 was performed to obtain CD4+ naive, central memory, regulatory and stem cell-like memory cells. The material sequenced was naive CD4+ T cells from blood. The source is a man younger than 35 with type 1 diabetes. This chain links TRBV28 with TRBJ1-1; 9 nucleotides agree with TRBD1. CDR3 DNA: TGTGCCAGCAGTATTAGGACAGGGGCCGGGCCGCGGACTGAAGCTTTCTTT. This codes for CASSIRTGAGPRTEAFF.